The present TCR beta chain was sequenced within a study of Ad26.COV2.S vaccination and SARS-CoV-2 variants. With V trimmed by 2 bases and J by 6 bases, 1 base remained unmatched. This CDR3 has 14 residues. The germline gives CDR1 GTSNPN, CDR2 SVGIG (reference sequence). Treatment reported: approximately 18 received Ad26.COV2.S at low or high dose, single or two shots; roughly 5 received placebo; per-sample allocation not given. The investigators took samples on day 63 after the first vaccine or placebo injection. Using immunoSEQ multiplex PCR, the repertoire was profiled, and TCRdb retains in-frame clones only, with some absent. This table has approximately 410,000 clones, 88% appearing once.

The source was peripheral blood, collected in a trial of Ad26.COV2.S vaccine versus placebo. This receptor was obtained from a person aged 18-65 years who received the Ad26.COV2.S COVID-19 vaccine or a placebo. The J gene is TRBJ1-6, the V gene TRBV30; 10 nucleotides agree with TRBD1. CDR3 DNA sequence: TGTGCCTGGAGTCGGGACAGGGGTAATTCACCCCTCCACTTT. Encoded protein: CAWSRDRGNSPLHF. The entire variable domain, with the rest obtained from reference TRBV30 and TRBJ1-6, is as follows: SQTIHQWPATLVQPVGSPLSLECTVEGTSNPNLYWYRQAAGRGLQLLFYSVGIGQISSEVPQNLSASRPQDRQFILSSKKLLLSDSGFYLCAWSRDRGNSPLHFGNGTRLTVT.